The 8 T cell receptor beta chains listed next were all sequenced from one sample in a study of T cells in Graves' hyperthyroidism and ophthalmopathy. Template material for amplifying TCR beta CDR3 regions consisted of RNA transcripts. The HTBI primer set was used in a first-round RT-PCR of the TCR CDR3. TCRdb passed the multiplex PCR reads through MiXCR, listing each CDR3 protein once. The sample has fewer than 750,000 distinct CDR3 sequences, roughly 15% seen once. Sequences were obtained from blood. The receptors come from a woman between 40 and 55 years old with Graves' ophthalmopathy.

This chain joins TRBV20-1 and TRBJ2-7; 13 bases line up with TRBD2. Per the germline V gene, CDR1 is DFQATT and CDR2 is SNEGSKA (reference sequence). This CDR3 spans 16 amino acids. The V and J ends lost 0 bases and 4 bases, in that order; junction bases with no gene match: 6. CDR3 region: CSARDLLAGGLYEQYF. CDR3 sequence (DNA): TGCAGTGCTAGAGACCTACTAGCGGGAGGGCTGTACGAGCAGTACTTC.

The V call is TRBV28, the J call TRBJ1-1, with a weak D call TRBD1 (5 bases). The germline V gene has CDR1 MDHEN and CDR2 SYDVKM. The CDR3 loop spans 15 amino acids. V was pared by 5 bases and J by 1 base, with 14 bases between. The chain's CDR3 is CASSEGPTGNTEAFF. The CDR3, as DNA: TGTGCCAGCAGTGAAGGCCCCACAGGGAACACTGAAGCTTTCTTT.

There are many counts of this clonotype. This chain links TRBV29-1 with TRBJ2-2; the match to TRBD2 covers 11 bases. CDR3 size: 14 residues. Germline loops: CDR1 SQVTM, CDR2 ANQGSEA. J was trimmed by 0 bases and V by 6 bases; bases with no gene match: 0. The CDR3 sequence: CSVTSGANTGELFF. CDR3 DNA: TGCAGCGTGACTAGCGGGGCGAACACCGGGGAGCTGTTTTTT.

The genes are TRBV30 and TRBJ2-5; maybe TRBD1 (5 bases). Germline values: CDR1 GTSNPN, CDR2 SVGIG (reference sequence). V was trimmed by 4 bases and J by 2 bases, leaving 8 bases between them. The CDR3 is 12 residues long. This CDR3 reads CAWTGYQETQYF. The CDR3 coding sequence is TGTGCCTGGACAGGGTATCAAGAGACCCAGTACTTC.

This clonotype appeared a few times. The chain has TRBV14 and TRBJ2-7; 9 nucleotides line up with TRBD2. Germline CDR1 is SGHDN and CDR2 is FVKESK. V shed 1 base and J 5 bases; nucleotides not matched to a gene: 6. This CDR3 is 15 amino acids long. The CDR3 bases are TGTGCCAGCAGCCAAGTAGCGGGAGTTACCCACGAGCAGTACTTC. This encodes CASSQVAGVTHEQYF.

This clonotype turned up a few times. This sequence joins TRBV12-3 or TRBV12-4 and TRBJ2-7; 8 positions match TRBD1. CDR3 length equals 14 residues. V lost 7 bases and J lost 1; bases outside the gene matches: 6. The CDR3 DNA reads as TGTGCCAGCATCTCCAGGGGGCCGTCCTACGAGCAGTACTTC. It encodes CASISRGPSYEQYF.

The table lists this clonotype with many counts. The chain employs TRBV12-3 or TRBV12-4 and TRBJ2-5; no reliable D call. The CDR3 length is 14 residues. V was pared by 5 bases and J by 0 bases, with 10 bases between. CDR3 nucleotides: TGTGCCAGCAGTCGAACATCGTACCAAGAGACCCAGTACTTC. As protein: CASSRTSYQETQYF.

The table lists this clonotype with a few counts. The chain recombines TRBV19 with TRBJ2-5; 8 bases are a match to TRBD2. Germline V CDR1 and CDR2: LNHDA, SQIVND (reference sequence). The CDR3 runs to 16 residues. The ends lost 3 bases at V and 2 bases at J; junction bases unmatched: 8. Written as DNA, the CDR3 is TGTGCCAGTAGTATTTTGTCCGGCGGGGGGCAAGAGACCCAGTACTTC. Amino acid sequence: CASSILSGGGQETQYF.